This is a list of T cell receptor beta chains from one sample in a study of cytomegalovirus exposure and HLA in healthy donors. Generated by immunoSEQ multiplex PCR, the TCRdb table keeps only in-frame clones and is missing some. The data hold 170,000 or so clones, with more than 60% observed a single time. Sequenced material: PBMCs. The receptors here all came from a woman aged 25 to 45 in good health and CMV-seronegative. Each CDR3 is given without its conserved first and last residue. The size entry is marked missing in some rows and otherwise reads once, few, many or a size class.

>TRBV4-1|-|TRBJ2-7
ASSQSPTGTGWYEQY
>TRBV28|-|TRBJ2-5
ASRSGTGGTQGSRETQY
>TRBV18|-|TRBJ1-1
ASSPAGGLVNTEAF
>TRBV11-2|few|TRBJ1-3
ASSWDSSGNTIY
>TRBV27|-|TRBJ1-5
ASTAGGSNQPQH
>TRBV18|-|TRBJ1-1
ASSPVQGLFTEAF
>TRBV2|-|TRBJ2-5
ASSPSRTGVETQY
>TRBV28|-|TRBJ2-6
ASRPPGAGANVLT
>TRBV19|-|TRBJ1-6
ASSTTRGTGEPLH
>TRBV30|-|TRBJ1-4
AWSVLGQPEKLF
>TRBV28|-|TRBJ2-3
ASSQQGATDTQY
>TRBV16|few|TRBJ1-2
ASSQDEQFGYT
>TRBV2|-|TRBJ1-4
ASKMTGGYEKLF
>TRBV7-9|-|TRBJ1-1
ASSLAPGGKNTEAF
>TRBV18|-|TRBJ2-7
ASSPSEAVQQY
>TRBV11-2|-|TRBJ1-1
ASSSRTGGVLTEAF
>TRBV11-3|-|TRBJ2-2
ASSTGTAGTGELF
>TRBV19|few|TRBJ1-2
ASSITVGRGRILNYGYT
>TRBV5-1|-|TRBJ1-1
ASSTGTGLNTEAF
>TRBV10-3|few|TRBJ1-6
AISEYGRGDSPLH
>TRBV29-1|-|TRBJ1-1
SVARTEAF
>TRBV6-1|-|TRBJ1-2
ASRGTANYGYT
>TRBV30|-|TRBJ1-1
AWSNQVNTEAF
>TRBV7-6|once|TRBJ1-5
ASSLRSLDQPQH
>TRBV27|-|TRBJ1-4
ARSPGVHEKLF
>TRBV5-1|-|TRBJ1-4
ASSLEGTGSEKLF
>TRBV21-1|-|TRBJ1-5
AKYRGAVSPQH
>TRBV15|few|TRBJ1-3
ATSRDHMTGNTIY
>TRBV5-4|-|TRBJ1-4
ASSETKQPGQINEKLF